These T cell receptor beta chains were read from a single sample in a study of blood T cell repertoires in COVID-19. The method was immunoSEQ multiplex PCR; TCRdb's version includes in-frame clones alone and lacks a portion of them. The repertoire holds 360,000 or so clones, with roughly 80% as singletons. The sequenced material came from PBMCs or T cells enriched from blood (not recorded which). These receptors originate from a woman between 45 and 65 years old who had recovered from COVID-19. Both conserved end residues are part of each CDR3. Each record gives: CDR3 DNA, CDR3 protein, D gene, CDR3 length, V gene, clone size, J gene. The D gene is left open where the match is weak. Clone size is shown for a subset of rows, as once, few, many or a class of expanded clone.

DNA: TGTGCCAGCAGCTCGACAGGAACGCAAGAGACCCAGTACTTC
CDR3: CASSSTGTQETQYF
D: -
length: 14
V: TRBV5-6
size: -
J: TRBJ2-5

DNA: TGTGCCAGCAGCCAAGGGGCGGGCGGTGCAGGGGTCTATAGGTTTCAGCCCCAGCATTTT
CDR3: CASSQGAGGAGVYRFQPQHF
D: -
length: 20
V: TRBV3-1/TRBV3-2
size: few
J: TRBJ1-5

DNA: TGTGCCAGCAGCGTAGAGGGTGGGAGGGGCACTGAAGCTTTCTTT
CDR3: CASSVEGGRGTEAFF
D: -
length: 15
V: TRBV9
size: -
J: TRBJ1-1

DNA: TGCGCCAGCAGCTTGCAGGGGGCGAACAATGAGCAGTTCTTC
CDR3: CASSLQGANNEQFF
D: TRBD1
length: 14
V: TRBV5-1
size: -
J: TRBJ2-1

DNA: TGTGCCGCTCGAGCCAGCACAGATACGCAGTATTTT
CDR3: CAARASTDTQYF
D: -
length: 12
V: TRBV6-5
size: -
J: TRBJ2-3

DNA: TGCAGCGTGTCGGGGTCGAGCAATCAGCCCCAGCATTTT
CDR3: CSVSGSSNQPQHF
D: -
length: 13
V: TRBV29-1
size: -
J: TRBJ1-5

DNA: TGTGCCAGCAGCCCCAGGCTAGCGGGGGCTTCAGATACGCAGTATTTT
CDR3: CASSPRLAGASDTQYF
D: TRBD2
length: 16
V: TRBV5-6
size: -
J: TRBJ2-3

DNA: TGTGCCAGCAGTTTGATACAGGGCCGCGAGCAGTTCTTC
CDR3: CASSLIQGREQFF
D: -
length: 13
V: TRBV27
size: once
J: TRBJ2-1

DNA: TGTGCCAGCAGCCAAGATTGGCTAGCGGGGGGGCGTAACTCCTTACCCGATGAGCAGTTCTTC
CDR3: CASSQDWLAGGRNSLPDEQFF
D: TRBD2
length: 21
V: TRBV3-1/TRBV3-2
size: -
J: TRBJ2-1

DNA: TGTGCCAGCAGTTCAACAGGGGACTATGGCTACACCTTC
CDR3: CASSSTGDYGYTF
D: TRBD1
length: 13
V: TRBV16
size: -
J: TRBJ1-2

DNA: TGTGCCAGCAGCCCTACCTGGGGCCGTGGGAACACAGATACGCAGTATTTT
CDR3: CASSPTWGRGNTDTQYF
D: -
length: 17
V: TRBV5-8
size: -
J: TRBJ2-3

DNA: TGTGCCAGCACCTTGAGGGGTGAAGCTTTCTTT
CDR3: CASTLRGEAFF
D: -
length: 11
V: TRBV5-4
size: -
J: TRBJ1-1

DNA: TGTGCCAGCAGTGGGGGGCAATGGGCTTTCTTT
CDR3: CASSGGQWAFF
D: -
length: 11
V: TRBV25-1
size: few
J: TRBJ1-1

DNA: TGTGCCAGCACCCCGGGGGGACTAGCGGGAAATGAGCAGTTCTTC
CDR3: CASTPGGLAGNEQFF
D: TRBD2
length: 15
V: TRBV6-5
size: -
J: TRBJ2-1

DNA: TGCGCCAGCAGCCAAGGACAGGGTTCGTACAATGAGCAGTTCTTC
CDR3: CASSQGQGSYNEQFF
D: TRBD1
length: 15
V: TRBV4-1
size: -
J: TRBJ2-1

DNA: TGTGCCAGCAGCTTCTTCGTTTCAGGGAGGGGCACAGATACGCAGTATTTT
CDR3: CASSFFVSGRGTDTQYF
D: TRBD2
length: 17
V: TRBV7-2
size: -
J: TRBJ2-3

DNA: TGTGCCAGCAGCCAAGATTATAAGGCCGGGACCACCGCGGGGGGCTACACCTTC
CDR3: CASSQDYKAGTTAGGYTF
D: -
length: 18
V: TRBV3-1/TRBV3-2
size: once
J: TRBJ1-2

DNA: TGTGCCAGTAGTATATTGGCCCGACAGGGCGGTGGGTCTAACTATGGCTACACCTTC
CDR3: CASSILARQGGGSNYGYTF
D: TRBD1
length: 19
V: TRBV19
size: -
J: TRBJ1-2

DNA: TGTGCCAGCAGCCCCAGTGGGCCAGGCAGATATGTGGAGCTGTTTTTT
CDR3: CASSPSGPGRYVELFF
D: -
length: 16
V: TRBV9
size: -
J: TRBJ2-2

DNA: TGTGCCAGCAGCCAAGTCGCCGGGGACTATGGCTACACCTTC
CDR3: CASSQVAGDYGYTF
D: -
length: 14
V: TRBV4-2
size: -
J: TRBJ1-2